The rows below give T cell receptor beta chains drawn from one sample of a study of glioma-infiltrating T cells after dendritic cell vaccination. Only in-frame clones appear in the TCRdb table, and some are missing; sequencing was by immunoSEQ multiplex PCR. Among over 65,000 clones listed, 85% were seen once. The sequencing here drew on blood, taken after dendritic cell vaccination. These receptor sequences come from a human donor with glioblastoma. CDR3s include the opening cysteine and the closing phenylalanine or tryptophan. The D gene is left open where the match is weak. Some rows have no size entry. The others give once, few or many, or a class for an expanded clone.

abundance: -; v_gene: TRBV5-1; d_gene: -; j_gene: TRBJ2-2; CDR3nt: TGCGCCAGCAGCACACAGACAGGGAACACCGGGGAGCTGTTTTTT; CDR3aa: CASSTQTGNTGELFF
abundance: -; v_gene: TRBV29-1; d_gene: -; j_gene: TRBJ1-1; CDR3nt: TGCAGCGTTGATTTTGGGTTCCGTGACGTATGGTCAATGGGTCGAGGGACTGAAGCTTTCTTT; CDR3aa: CSVDFGFRDVWSMGRGTEAFF
abundance: -; v_gene: TRBV21-1; d_gene: -; j_gene: TRBJ2-1; CDR3nt: TGTGCCAGCTTCCTGGGGGTAGCGGGAGAGGAGCAGTTCTTC; CDR3aa: CASFLGVAGEEQFF
abundance: -; v_gene: TRBV6-5; d_gene: -; j_gene: TRBJ1-1; CDR3nt: TGTGCCAGCAGTTATGAGGGTGGCGCTGAAGCTTTCTTT; CDR3aa: CASSYEGGAEAFF
abundance: -; v_gene: TRBV5-6; d_gene: -; j_gene: TRBJ2-7; CDR3nt: TGTGCCAGCAGCCTAACTACTAACTACGAGCAGTACTTC; CDR3aa: CASSLTTNYEQYF
abundance: -; v_gene: TRBV6-6; d_gene: TRBD2; j_gene: TRBJ2-1; CDR3nt: TGTGCCAGCAGTTACGGACTAGCGGGGAAATCGGGGCAGTTCTTC; CDR3aa: CASSYGLAGKSGQFF
abundance: few; v_gene: TRBV5-1; d_gene: -; j_gene: TRBJ2-1; CDR3nt: TGCGCCAGCAGCTTGGACTGGGAGCAGTTCTTC; CDR3aa: CASSLDWEQFF
abundance: -; v_gene: TRBV11-2; d_gene: -; j_gene: TRBJ1-2; CDR3nt: TGTGCCAGCAGCTTAGCGGTTTGGTCCTATGGCTACACCTTC; CDR3aa: CASSLAVWSYGYTF
abundance: -; v_gene: TRBV7-9; d_gene: TRBD2; j_gene: TRBJ2-1; CDR3nt: TGTGCCAGCAGCTTAGGAGTTGGACTAGCGGGCTACAATGAGCAGTTCTTC; CDR3aa: CASSLGVGLAGYNEQFF
abundance: -; v_gene: TRBV7-2; d_gene: -; j_gene: TRBJ1-1; CDR3nt: TGTGCCAGCAGCTTCCAACAGGGCAGAACTGAAGCTTTCTTT; CDR3aa: CASSFQQGRTEAFF
abundance: -; v_gene: TRBV7-8; d_gene: TRBD2; j_gene: TRBJ2-1; CDR3nt: TGTGCCAGCAGCTTAGTTGGCGGGGGCTACAATGAGCAGTTCTTC; CDR3aa: CASSLVGGGYNEQFF
abundance: -; v_gene: TRBV5-1; d_gene: TRBD1; j_gene: TRBJ1-1; CDR3nt: TGCGCCAGCAGCCGACTCAAAAAAGGGGGCGACGCTTTCTTT; CDR3aa: CASSRLKKGGDAFF
abundance: -; v_gene: TRBV20-1; d_gene: -; j_gene: TRBJ2-1; CDR3nt: TGCAGTGCTGGGCCCAGGGATGAGCAGTTCTTC; CDR3aa: CSAGPRDEQFF
abundance: -; v_gene: TRBV7-3; d_gene: -; j_gene: TRBJ2-3; CDR3nt: TGTGCCAGCAGCCCTGGCCGAGATACGCAGTATTTT; CDR3aa: CASSPGRDTQYF
abundance: -; v_gene: TRBV5-6; d_gene: -; j_gene: TRBJ1-2; CDR3nt: TGTGCCAGCAGCTATAAGTTACTGGTATATGGCTACACCTTC; CDR3aa: CASSYKLLVYGYTF
abundance: -; v_gene: TRBV9; d_gene: TRBD1; j_gene: TRBJ1-1; CDR3nt: TGTGCCAGCAGCGCAGGGGGCGGCCGAAAAGCTTTCTTT; CDR3aa: CASSAGGGRKAFF
abundance: -; v_gene: TRBV7-9; d_gene: -; j_gene: TRBJ1-5; CDR3nt: TGTGCCAGCAGCCTGGACAATAGCAATCAGCCCCAGCATTTT; CDR3aa: CASSLDNSNQPQHF
abundance: -; v_gene: TRBV7-9; d_gene: -; j_gene: TRBJ1-4; CDR3nt: TGTGCCAGCAGCTTACAGCGTACCAATGAAAAACTGTTTTTT; CDR3aa: CASSLQRTNEKLFF
abundance: -; v_gene: TRBV30; d_gene: TRBD1; j_gene: TRBJ2-7; CDR3nt: TGTGCCTGGAGTGCCATCGACATTCTCCGGGACAGGGGATGTTACGAGCAGTACTTC; CDR3aa: CAWSAIDILRDRGCYEQYF
abundance: few; v_gene: TRBV6-4; d_gene: -; j_gene: TRBJ2-3; CDR3nt: TGTGCCAGCAGTGGACAGGGCACAGATACGCAGTATTTT; CDR3aa: CASSGQGTDTQYF
abundance: -; v_gene: TRBV6-5; d_gene: TRBD2; j_gene: TRBJ2-2; CDR3nt: TGTGCCAGCAGTTACTGGGGGGGAGCCGCCGGGGAGCTGTTTTTT; CDR3aa: CASSYWGGAAGELFF
abundance: -; v_gene: TRBV7-2; d_gene: TRBD1; j_gene: TRBJ1-5; CDR3nt: TGTGCCAGCAGCTTTGGGGACAGGGGGCTGAGCAATCAGCCCCAGCATTTT; CDR3aa: CASSFGDRGLSNQPQHF
abundance: -; v_gene: TRBV7-2; d_gene: TRBD1; j_gene: TRBJ1-1; CDR3nt: TGTGCCAGCAGCCCCGGACAGGGGGCAATGAACACTGAAGCTTTCTTT; CDR3aa: CASSPGQGAMNTEAFF
abundance: -; v_gene: TRBV5-1; d_gene: TRBD1; j_gene: TRBJ2-1; CDR3nt: TGCGCCAGCAGCTCACCCGGGACAGCCTACAATGAGCAGTTCTTC; CDR3aa: CASSSPGTAYNEQFF
abundance: once; v_gene: TRBV7-6; d_gene: -; j_gene: TRBJ2-5; CDR3nt: TGTGCCAGCAGCTTGGGGCGGGGTACAGAGACCCAGTACTTC; CDR3aa: CASSLGRGTETQYF
abundance: -; v_gene: TRBV7-2; d_gene: -; j_gene: TRBJ2-7; CDR3nt: TGTGCCAGCAGCTTAGCAGCGTACGAGCAGTACTTC; CDR3aa: CASSLAAYEQYF
abundance: -; v_gene: TRBV28; d_gene: -; j_gene: TRBJ1-2; CDR3nt: TGTGCCAGCAGGTTCGAGTATGGCTACACCTTC; CDR3aa: CASRFEYGYTF
abundance: -; v_gene: TRBV27; d_gene: -; j_gene: TRBJ2-5; CDR3nt: TGTGCCAGCCCACAAGATCAAGAGACCCAGTACTTC; CDR3aa: CASPQDQETQYF
abundance: -; v_gene: TRBV6-5; d_gene: TRBD1; j_gene: TRBJ2-7; CDR3nt: TGTGCCAGCAGTTCCCAACGGACAGGGGCCTACGAGCAGTACTTC; CDR3aa: CASSSQRTGAYEQYF
abundance: -; v_gene: TRBV18; d_gene: -; j_gene: TRBJ1-1; CDR3nt: TGTGCCAGCTCACCACCGTGGGGAGTCAACACTGAAGCTTTCTTT; CDR3aa: CASSPPWGVNTEAFF
abundance: -; v_gene: TRBV6-5; d_gene: TRBD1; j_gene: TRBJ2-5; CDR3nt: TGTGCCAGCAGTTACTCGGGACAGGGCCCCAAAGAGACCCAGTACTTC; CDR3aa: CASSYSGQGPKETQYF
abundance: -; v_gene: TRBV5-6; d_gene: -; j_gene: TRBJ1-6; CDR3nt: TGTGCCAGCAGTTCCGAAAGACACGATTCACCCCTCCACTTT; CDR3aa: CASSSERHDSPLHF
abundance: -; v_gene: TRBV7-8; d_gene: -; j_gene: TRBJ1-1; CDR3nt: TGTGCCAGCAGCTTAGGGGCCGGCACTGAAGCTTTCTTT; CDR3aa: CASSLGAGTEAFF
abundance: -; v_gene: TRBV7-2; d_gene: -; j_gene: TRBJ1-2; CDR3nt: TGTGCCAGCAGCGTACAGGATTATGGCTACACCTTC; CDR3aa: CASSVQDYGYTF
abundance: -; v_gene: TRBV6-5; d_gene: TRBD1; j_gene: TRBJ1-4; CDR3nt: TGTGCCAGCAGTTTCAGGGACAGTTTTAATGAAAAACTGTTTTTT; CDR3aa: CASSFRDSFNEKLFF
abundance: -; v_gene: TRBV7-9; d_gene: TRBD1; j_gene: TRBJ1-5; CDR3nt: TGTGCCAGCAGCTTAGGACAGGGAGAGAGTCAGCCCCAGCATTTT; CDR3aa: CASSLGQGESQPQHF
abundance: -; v_gene: TRBV6-1; d_gene: -; j_gene: TRBJ1-5; CDR3nt: TGTGCCAGCAGTGTCGACAGGTATAGCAATCAGCCCCAGCATTTT; CDR3aa: CASSVDRYSNQPQHF
abundance: -; v_gene: TRBV5-6; d_gene: TRBD2; j_gene: TRBJ2-3; CDR3nt: TGTGCCTCAGTGGGGGGAGGGGGCACAGATACGCAGTATTTT; CDR3aa: CASVGGGGTDTQYF
abundance: once; v_gene: TRBV28; d_gene: -; j_gene: TRBJ2-7; CDR3nt: TGTGCCAGCAGCTACAGAGCCTACGAGCAGTACTTC; CDR3aa: CASSYRAYEQYF
abundance: once; v_gene: TRBV6-5; d_gene: -; j_gene: TRBJ2-2; CDR3nt: TGTGCCAGCACCCAGGGGTCACCGAACACCGGGGAGCTGTTTTTT; CDR3aa: CASTQGSPNTGELFF
abundance: -; v_gene: TRBV4-2; d_gene: TRBD2; j_gene: TRBJ2-1; CDR3nt: TGTGCCAGCAGCCAAATGGGATGGGGGGCGGGAGGTAACAATGAGCAGTTCTTC; CDR3aa: CASSQMGWGAGGNNEQFF
abundance: -; v_gene: TRBV28; d_gene: -; j_gene: TRBJ2-7; CDR3nt: TGTGCCAGCTCTTCACAGGGTCCCTACGAGCAGTACTTC; CDR3aa: CASSSQGPYEQYF
abundance: once; v_gene: TRBV11-2; d_gene: TRBD1; j_gene: TRBJ2-7; CDR3nt: TGTGCCAGCAGCTTATCAGGGGGCAACGAGCAGTACTTC; CDR3aa: CASSLSGGNEQYF
abundance: few; v_gene: TRBV9; d_gene: TRBD1; j_gene: TRBJ2-2; CDR3nt: TGTGCCAGCACCCGTCGACCCACGGGACAGGGGGTCGGAGCGAACACCGGGGAGCTGTTTTTT; CDR3aa: CASTRRPTGQGVGANTGELFF
abundance: -; v_gene: TRBV5-1; d_gene: TRBD2; j_gene: TRBJ2-7; CDR3nt: TGCGCCAGCAGCTTGTCTTCTAGCGGGAACACCTACGAGCAGTACTTC; CDR3aa: CASSLSSSGNTYEQYF
abundance: -; v_gene: TRBV25-1; d_gene: -; j_gene: TRBJ2-1; CDR3nt: TGTGCCAGCAGTGAAGTAACTAGCTGGGAGAGCTCCTACAATGAGCAGTTCTTC; CDR3aa: CASSEVTSWESSYNEQFF
abundance: -; v_gene: TRBV19; d_gene: TRBD1; j_gene: TRBJ1-3; CDR3nt: TGTGCCAGTAGTTGGGACAGGAGCTCTGGAAACACCATATATTTT; CDR3aa: CASSWDRSSGNTIYF
abundance: -; v_gene: TRBV9; d_gene: TRBD2; j_gene: TRBJ2-1; CDR3nt: TGTGCCAGCAGCTTAGTCCCCCTAGCGGGGGGGCACGATGAGCAGTTCTTC; CDR3aa: CASSLVPLAGGHDEQFF
abundance: -; v_gene: TRBV15; d_gene: TRBD2; j_gene: TRBJ2-2; CDR3nt: TGTGCCACCAGCCGAAAGGCGGGGGTGAATCCCCGGGAGCTGTTTTTT; CDR3aa: CATSRKAGVNPRELFF